This T cell receptor beta chain is from a study of long-term antiretroviral therapy in people with HIV. The authors ran the immunoSEQ assay, v3.0, at survey level. Profiled with immunoSEQ multiplex PCR; TCRdb holds only in-frame clones, not every one. Of approximately 11,000 clones listed, 80% to 90% are singletons. This clone came up a few times. No antigen is known for it. Germline V CDR1 and CDR2: SGHTA, FQGNSA. Trimming took 0 bases from V and 2 from J, leaving 8 bases between them. The CDR3 is 14 residues long. Overall study results and limits: The study found narrower CDR3 length ranges in HIV repertoires than in controls. The blood, collected between about 2003 and 2017, was possibly taken under older ART regimens. Clones showing expansion before ART dominated the repertoire at all time points.

Sequencing used unsorted PBMCs, obtained 0.2 years before starting antiretroviral therapy. The chain links TRBV7-2 to TRBJ2-7; maybe TRBD1 (5 bases). The receptor's source is a woman between 40 and 55 years old with HIV. CDR3 sequence (DNA): TGTGCCAGCAGCTTAGCAGGGGTCACCTACGAGCAGTACTTC. Amino acids: CASSLAGVTYEQYF.